The 9 T cell receptor beta chains below all came from one sample that was sequenced in a study of blood T cell repertoires in COVID-19. Sequencing used immunoSEQ multiplex PCR; TCRdb keeps in-frame clones, though not all of them. This repertoire shows around 300,000 clones, about four fifths found once; its top ten account for around 10%. The specimen sequenced was peripheral blood. These receptors came from a woman aged 45-65 years who had recovered from COVID-19.

This clone has just one count. This rearrangement joins TRBV2 to TRBJ2-5, with a possible D match to TRBD1 (5 bases). This CDR3 has 14 amino acids. Between the trimmed V and J ends, which lost 6 bases and 2 bases, there was a span of 13 bases. Germline-derived CDR1 and CDR2 are SNHLY and FYNNEI. The CDR3 reads CASRTDSSQETQYF. The DNA of the CDR3 is TGTGCCAGCAGGACTGACAGCAGTCAAGAGACCCAGTACTTC.

The J gene is TRBJ1-4, the V gene TRBV28; D may be TRBD1 (5 bases). The germline V gene encodes CDR1 MDHEN and CDR2 SYDVKM. Trimming removed 5 bases at V and 5 bases at J, with 15 bases between. This CDR3 contains 15 residues. The CDR3: CASSGTGRGNEKLFF. CDR3 sequence (DNA): TGTGCCAGCAGTGGAACAGGAAGGGGAAATGAAAAACTGTTTTTT.

The chain carries TRBV29-1 and TRBJ1-2; 8 positions match TRBD1. CDR1 and CDR2 from the germline V gene are SQVTM and ANQGSEA. Trimming took 3 bases from V and 8 from J; bases not matched to a gene: 5. The CDR3 is 12 amino acids. DNA of the CDR3: TGCAGCGTTGAGACAGGGGCGGCCGGCTACACCTTC. Encoded protein: CSVETGAAGYTF.

In DNA form, the CDR3 reads TGTGCCAGCAGCGCGACAGTGAACACTGAAGCTTTCTTT. It encodes CASSATVNTEAFF. The chain uses TRBV7-3 and TRBJ1-1; TRBD1 is a possible D gene (5 bases). CDR3 length equals 13 residues. The germline V gene has CDR1 SGHTA and CDR2 FQGTGA. V dropped 5 bases and J dropped 0 bases, with 7 bases sitting between them.

In DNA, the CDR3 is TGTGCCAGTAGTGGGGCAGGCAATCAGCCCCAGCATTTT. Amino acid sequence: CASSGAGNQPQHF. The V call is TRBV19, the J call TRBJ1-5, with D possibly being TRBD1 (5 bases). Germline values: CDR1 LNHDA, CDR2 SQIVND (reference sequence). V shed 5 bases and J shed 2 bases, with 7 bases lying between them. This CDR3 spans 13 amino acids.

The J gene is TRBJ2-7, the V gene TRBV4-2; 7 positions agree with TRBD1. V was clipped by 6 bases and J by 3 bases; unmatched bases: 11. Germline V gene data show CDR1 as LGHNA and CDR2 as YNFKEQ. The CDR3 extends over 15 amino acids. In DNA, the CDR3 is TGTGCCAGCAGAGAGTCCGGGACAGCGAACTACGAGCAGTACTTC. It codes for CASRESGTANYEQYF.

This chain joins TRBV5-1 and TRBJ2-3; 8 bases agree with TRBD2. The germline V gene has CDR1 SGHRS and CDR2 YFSETQ. This CDR3 has 14 residues. The V segment lost 7 bases and the J segment 2 bases; nucleotides outside the gene matches: 6. The CDR3 DNA reads TGCGCCAGCCAGCGGGGGCCTACCACAGATACGCAGTATTTT. It yields the protein CASQRGPTTDTQYF.

The V gene is TRBV4-1, the J gene TRBJ2-1; D remains ambiguous. The germline CDR1 and CDR2 sequences are MGHRA and YSYEKL. Trimming shortened V by 4 bases and J by 9 bases, and 10 bases separated the two germline ends. CDR3 length: 12 amino acids. The chain's CDR3 is CASSLTGAEQFF. The CDR3 DNA reads as TGCGCCAGCAGCCTTACTGGAGCTGAGCAGTTCTTC.

This chain uses TRBV29-1 with TRBJ2-3; 7 bases line up with TRBD1. The CDR3 is 14 residues long. With 4 bases clipped from V and 2 bases from J, the junction kept 6 bases outside the gene matches. In germline, CDR1 is SQVTM, CDR2 ANQGSEA. The CDR3 sequence: CSVGRTGITDTQYF. The CDR3 nucleotides are TGCAGCGTTGGCCGGACAGGAATCACAGATACGCAGTATTTT.